This T cell receptor beta chain stems from a study of blood T cell repertoires in COVID-19. Whole-study context: Sources were T cells, B-cell-depleted T cells, or PBMCs; the material itself was cDNA or gDNA.

This CDR3 region has 15 residues. From germline, CDR1 is SGDLS and CDR2 YYNGEE. Trimming took 4 bases from V and 4 from J; bases not matched to a gene: 11. TCRdb's copy holds only in-frame clones and misses some; the assay was immunoSEQ multiplex PCR. This sample yields under 150,000 clones, of which 75% to 80% are seen a single time; around 2.9% belongs to the top ten. This clone was counted between two and nine times. This sequence was found in a woman aged 50 to 60 who had recovered from COVID-19. The rearrangement uses TRBV9 and TRBJ2-7, with 7 bases matching TRBD2. Sequencing used PBMCs or T cells enriched from blood (not recorded which). In DNA, the CDR3 is TGTGCCAGCAGCCTAGGAGCGGGGAGCGGATACGAGCAGTACTTC. Translating it yields CASSLGAGSGYEQYF.